Sequencing of this TCR beta chain was carried out in a study of blood T cell repertoires in COVID-19. Study background: Samples of COVID-19 (acute and convalescent) were obtained from the United States, Italy and Spain. The cDNA or gDNA used as material had been derived from T cells, B-cell-depleted T cells, or PBMCs.

Authors' data handling: The authors estimated nucleated cell counts from reference gene primer amplification. The method was immunoSEQ multiplex PCR; TCRdb's version includes in-frame clones alone and lacks a portion of them. V and J calls and clone size are copied from that table; D and trimming were computed from the DNA. The sample records around 100,000 clones, around four fifths being singletons. V was pared by 5 bases and J by 0 bases, with 6 bases of the junction left unmatched. CDR1 and CDR2 (germline): KGHSH, LQKENI. This CDR3 is 16 amino acids long. Sequencing used peripheral blood. This sequence was found in a man in his forties or fifties with active or convalescent COVID-19. The gene calls are TRBV18 and TRBJ2-3, with 9 bases identical to TRBD2. This chain's CDR3 is CASSSMREGSTDTQYF. CDR3 bases: TGTGCCAGCTCATCTATGCGGGAGGGAAGCACAGATACGCAGTATTTT. Variable domain in full (rest from reference TRBV18 and TRBJ2-3): NAGVMQNPRHLVRRRGQEARLRCSPMKGHSHVYWYRQLPEEGLKFMVYLQKENIIDESGMPKERFSAEFPKEGPSILRIQQVVRGDSAAYFCASSSMREGSTDTQYFGPGTRLTVL.